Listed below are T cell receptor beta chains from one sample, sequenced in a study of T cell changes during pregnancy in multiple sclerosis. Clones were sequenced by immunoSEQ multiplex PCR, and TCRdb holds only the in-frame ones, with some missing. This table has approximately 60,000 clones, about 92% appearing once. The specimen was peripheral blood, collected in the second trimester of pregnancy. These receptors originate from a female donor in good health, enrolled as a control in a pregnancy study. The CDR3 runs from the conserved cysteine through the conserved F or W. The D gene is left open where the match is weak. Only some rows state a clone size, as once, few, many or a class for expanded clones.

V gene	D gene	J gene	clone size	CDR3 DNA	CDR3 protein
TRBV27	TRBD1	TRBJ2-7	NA	TGTGCCAGCAGGCCGGGACAGTCCTACGAGCAGTACTTC	CASRPGQSYEQYF
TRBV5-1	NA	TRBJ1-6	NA	TGCGCCAGCAGCGTGGGGACAAGGAGTAGGGCCCTCCACTTT	CASSVGTRSRALHF
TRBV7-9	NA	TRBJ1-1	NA	TGTGCCAGCAGCTTAACGGGTAGCGCTGAAGCTTTCTTT	CASSLTGSAEAFF
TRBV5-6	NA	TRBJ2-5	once	TGTGCCAGCAGCGGGAGAGGGGGGGAAGAGACCCAGTACTTC	CASSGRGGEETQYF
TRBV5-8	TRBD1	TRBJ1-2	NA	TGTGCCAGCAGCTCTACAGGGGGCGCGAATGGCTACACCTTC	CASSSTGGANGYTF
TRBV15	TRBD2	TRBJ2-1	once	TGTGCCACCAGCAGAGAATTGCCCCTGGGACTAGCGGGAGACAATGAGCAGTTCTTC	CATSRELPLGLAGDNEQFF
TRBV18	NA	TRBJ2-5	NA	TGTGCCAGCTCGCAGGGGTCCCAAGAGACCCAGTACTTC	CASSQGSQETQYF
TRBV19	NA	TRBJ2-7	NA	TGTGCCAGTAGCCGCGTGGGGGGATCATCCCTCTACGAGCAGTACTTC	CASSRVGGSSLYEQYF
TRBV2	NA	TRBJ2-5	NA	TGTGCCAGCTCCTCCCCGCCCTCAACGTTATATACTGAAGAGACCCAGTACTTC	CASSSPPSTLYTEETQYF
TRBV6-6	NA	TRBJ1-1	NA	TGTGCCAGCAGAGGGGGAAAGAACACTGAAGCTTTCTTT	CASRGGKNTEAFF
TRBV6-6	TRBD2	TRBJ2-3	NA	TGTGCCAGCAGAAGTAGCGGGCTGGCCCCAGATACGCAGTATTTT	CASRSSGLAPDTQYF
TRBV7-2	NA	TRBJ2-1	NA	TGTGCCAGCAGCTTAGCGAACCGAGTCAATGAGCAGTTCTTC	CASSLANRVNEQFF
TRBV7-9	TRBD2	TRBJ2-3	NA	TGTGCCAGCAGCTGGGGACTAGCGGGGGGGCTCTCCACAGATACGCAGTATTTT	CASSWGLAGGLSTDTQYF
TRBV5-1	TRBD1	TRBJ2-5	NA	TGCGCCAGCCGGACAGGGTCCTTGGGGTTCCAAGAGACCCAGTACTTC	CASRTGSLGFQETQYF
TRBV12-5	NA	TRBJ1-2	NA	TGTGCTAGTGGTTTGGAGACTGTAAATGGCTACACCTTC	CASGLETVNGYTF
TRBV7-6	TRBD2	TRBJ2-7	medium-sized	TGTGCCAGCAGCTTGGGGCTAGCGGGGGAGACCTACGAGCAGTACTTC	CASSLGLAGETYEQYF
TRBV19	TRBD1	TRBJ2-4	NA	TGTGCCAGTACGACAGGGGGCGAGGGAGGAAACATTCAGTACTTC	CASTTGGEGGNIQYF
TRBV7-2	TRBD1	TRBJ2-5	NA	TGTGCCAGCAGCTTGTCCGGGACAGGGGCGGCGGAGACCCAGTACTTC	CASSLSGTGAAETQYF